This T cell receptor (beta chain) emerged from a study of shared clonotypes between healthy human individuals. This CDR3 spans 14 amino acids. Germline CDR1 and CDR2: LNHDA and SQIVND (reference sequence). Trimming shortened V by 4 bases and J by 1 base, and 10 bases separated the two germline ends. Study-wide findings and caveats: Sharing of clonotypes among donors was expected to vary with sequencing depth.

CCR7-negative CD45RA+ TemRA cells were combined with CD45RO+ cells to form CD8 memory. Genomic DNA per cell subset filled all wells of several immunoSEQ plates. Assay: immunoSEQ multiplex PCR; the TCRdb copy retains only in-frame clones and omits some. The sample comprises 550,000 to 800,000 clones, less than 95% of which are singletons, and roughly 36% rests with the top ten. A word on this clone: Its specificity is unknown.

The sequenced sample was memory CD8+ T cells from PBMCs. Indicated subset: CD45RO+ cells pooled with CCR7-negative TemRA cells. This clonotype was sampled from a man aged 18 to 29 in good health. Some clones in this sample may be carry-over from other donors' samples. The chain has TRBV19 and TRBJ1-1; tentative D call: TRBD1 (6 bases). This CDR3 is CASSTLQGNTEAFF. DNA for the CDR3: TGTGCCAGTAGTACGTTACAGGGGAACACTGAAGCTTTCTTT.